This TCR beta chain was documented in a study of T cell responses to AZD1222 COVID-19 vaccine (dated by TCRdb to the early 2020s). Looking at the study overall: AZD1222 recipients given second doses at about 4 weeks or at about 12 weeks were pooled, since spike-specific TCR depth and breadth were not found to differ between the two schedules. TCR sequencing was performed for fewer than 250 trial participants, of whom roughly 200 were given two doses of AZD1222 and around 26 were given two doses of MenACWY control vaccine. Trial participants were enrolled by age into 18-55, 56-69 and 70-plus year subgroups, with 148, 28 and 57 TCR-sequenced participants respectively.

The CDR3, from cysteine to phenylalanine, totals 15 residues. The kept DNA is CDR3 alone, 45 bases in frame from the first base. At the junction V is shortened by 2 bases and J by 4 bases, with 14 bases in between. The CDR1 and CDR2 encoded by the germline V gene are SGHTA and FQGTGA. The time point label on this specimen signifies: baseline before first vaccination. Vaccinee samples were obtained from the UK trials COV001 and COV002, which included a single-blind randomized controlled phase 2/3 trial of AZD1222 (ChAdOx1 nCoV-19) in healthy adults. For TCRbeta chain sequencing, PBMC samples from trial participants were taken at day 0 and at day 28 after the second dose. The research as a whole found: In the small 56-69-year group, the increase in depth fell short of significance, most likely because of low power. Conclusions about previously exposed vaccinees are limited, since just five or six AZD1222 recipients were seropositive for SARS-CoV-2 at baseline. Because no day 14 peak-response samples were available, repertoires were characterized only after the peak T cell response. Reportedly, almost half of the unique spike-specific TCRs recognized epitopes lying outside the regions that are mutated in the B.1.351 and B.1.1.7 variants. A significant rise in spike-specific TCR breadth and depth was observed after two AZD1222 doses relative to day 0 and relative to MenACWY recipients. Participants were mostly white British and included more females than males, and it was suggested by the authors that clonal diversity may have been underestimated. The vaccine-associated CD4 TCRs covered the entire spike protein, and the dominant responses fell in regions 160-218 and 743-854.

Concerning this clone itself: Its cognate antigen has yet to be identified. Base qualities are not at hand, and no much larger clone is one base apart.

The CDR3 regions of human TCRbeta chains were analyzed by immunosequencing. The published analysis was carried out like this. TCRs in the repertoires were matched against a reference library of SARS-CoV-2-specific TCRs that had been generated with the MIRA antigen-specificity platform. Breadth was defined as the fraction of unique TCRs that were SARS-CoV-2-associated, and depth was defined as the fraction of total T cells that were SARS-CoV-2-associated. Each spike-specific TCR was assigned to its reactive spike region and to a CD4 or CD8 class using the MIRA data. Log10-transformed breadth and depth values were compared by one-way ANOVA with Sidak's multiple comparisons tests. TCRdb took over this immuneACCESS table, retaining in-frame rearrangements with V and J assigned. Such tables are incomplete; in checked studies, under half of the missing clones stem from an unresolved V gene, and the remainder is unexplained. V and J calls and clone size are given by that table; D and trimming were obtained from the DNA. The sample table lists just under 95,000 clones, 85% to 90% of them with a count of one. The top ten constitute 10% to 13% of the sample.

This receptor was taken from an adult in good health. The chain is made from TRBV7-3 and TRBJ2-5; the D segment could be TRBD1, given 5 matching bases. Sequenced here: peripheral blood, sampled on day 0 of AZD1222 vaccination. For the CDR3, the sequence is CASSLGAYMRETQYF. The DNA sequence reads TGTGCCAGCAGCTTAGGGGCCTACATGAGAGAGACCCAGTACTTC.